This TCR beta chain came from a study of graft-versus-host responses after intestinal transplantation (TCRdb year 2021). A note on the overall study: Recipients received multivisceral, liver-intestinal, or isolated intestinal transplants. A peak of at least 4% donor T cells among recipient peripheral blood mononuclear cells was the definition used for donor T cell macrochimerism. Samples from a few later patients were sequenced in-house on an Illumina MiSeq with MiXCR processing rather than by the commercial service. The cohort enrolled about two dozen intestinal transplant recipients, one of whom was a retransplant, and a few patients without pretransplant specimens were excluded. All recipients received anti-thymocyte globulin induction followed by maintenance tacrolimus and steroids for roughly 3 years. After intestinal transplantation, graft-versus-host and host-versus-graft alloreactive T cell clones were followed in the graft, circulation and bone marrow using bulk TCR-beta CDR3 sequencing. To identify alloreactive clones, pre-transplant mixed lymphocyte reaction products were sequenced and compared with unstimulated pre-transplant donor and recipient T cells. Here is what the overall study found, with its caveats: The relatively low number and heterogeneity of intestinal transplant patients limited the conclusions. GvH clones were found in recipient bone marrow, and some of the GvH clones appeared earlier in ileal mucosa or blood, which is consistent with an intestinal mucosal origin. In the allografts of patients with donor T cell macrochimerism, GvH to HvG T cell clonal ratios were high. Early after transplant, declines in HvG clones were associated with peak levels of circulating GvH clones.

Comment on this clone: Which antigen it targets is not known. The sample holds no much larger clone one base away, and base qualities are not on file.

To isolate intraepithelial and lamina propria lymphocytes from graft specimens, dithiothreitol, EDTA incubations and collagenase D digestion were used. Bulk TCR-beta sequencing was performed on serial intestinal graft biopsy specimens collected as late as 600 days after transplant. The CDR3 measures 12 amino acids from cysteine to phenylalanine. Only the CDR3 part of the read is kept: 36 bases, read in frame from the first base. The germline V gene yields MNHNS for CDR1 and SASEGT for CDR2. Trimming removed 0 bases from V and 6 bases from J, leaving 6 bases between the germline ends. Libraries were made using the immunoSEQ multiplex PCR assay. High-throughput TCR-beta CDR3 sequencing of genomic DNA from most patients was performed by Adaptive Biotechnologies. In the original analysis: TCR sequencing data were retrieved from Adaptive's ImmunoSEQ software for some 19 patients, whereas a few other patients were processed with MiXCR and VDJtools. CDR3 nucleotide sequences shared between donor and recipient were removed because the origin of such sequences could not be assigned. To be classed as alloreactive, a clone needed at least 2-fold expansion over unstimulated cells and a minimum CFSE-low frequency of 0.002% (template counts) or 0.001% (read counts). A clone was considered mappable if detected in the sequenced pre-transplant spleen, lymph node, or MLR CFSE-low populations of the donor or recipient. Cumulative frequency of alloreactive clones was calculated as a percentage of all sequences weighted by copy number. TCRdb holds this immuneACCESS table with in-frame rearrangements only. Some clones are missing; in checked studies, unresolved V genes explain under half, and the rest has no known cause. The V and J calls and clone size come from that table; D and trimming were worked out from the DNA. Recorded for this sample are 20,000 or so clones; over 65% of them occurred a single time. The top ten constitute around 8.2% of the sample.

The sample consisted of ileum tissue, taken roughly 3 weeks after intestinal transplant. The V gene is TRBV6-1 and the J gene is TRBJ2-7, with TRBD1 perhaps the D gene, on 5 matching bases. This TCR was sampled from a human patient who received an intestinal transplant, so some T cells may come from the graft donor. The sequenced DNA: TGTGCCAGCAGTGAAGCAGGGGTCGAGCAGTACTTC. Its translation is CASSEAGVEQYF.